The sequence of this T cell receptor beta chain was determined in a study of T cells in Graves' hyperthyroidism and ophthalmopathy (dated by TCRdb to between 2018 and 2021). With regard to the full study: Peripheral blood was collected at initial diagnosis, before any treatment. TCR V-J signatures able to tell the groups apart were searched for in a discovery cohort of 90 to 100 patients, of whom around 43 had Graves' ophthalmopathy and 55 to 60 had stable Graves' hyperthyroidism. Prospective prediction of ophthalmopathy was tested in an independent validation cohort of 18 hyperthyroidism patients and some 17 patients who later progressed to ophthalmopathy. The approximately 97 discovery patients were randomly divided into training and test sets at a 7:3 ratio. In addition, the study compared T-cell repertoires in thyroid tissue and in blood from several Graves' hyperthyroidism patients. After sampling, hyperthyroidism patients received methimazole starting at 30 mg daily, and ophthalmopathy patients received high-dose intravenous methylprednisolone. TCR Vbeta CDR3 sequencing of fewer than 150 peripheral blood samples (roughly 43 ophthalmopathy, around 80 hyperthyroidism and roughly 17 progressor patients) is reported in the paper.

A patient counted as having stable Graves' hyperthyroidism if no progression to ophthalmopathy occurred over 18 months of follow-up. Hyperthyroidism patients were newly diagnosed, had a disease duration of under 2 months, and were aged 18 to 65 years. Exclusion was applied to patients with uncontrolled infections, other autoimmune diseases, pregnancy or lactation. Diagnoses were based on clinical symptoms, serum thyroxine and TRAb, thyroid ultrasound and orbital computed tomography. Ficoll-Paque density gradient centrifugation was used to isolate PBMCs from 10 ml of fresh peripheral blood. Trizol reagent was used to extract total RNA, and RNA quality was then checked on an Agilent 2100 Bioanalyzer. As regards this clonotype: It has no known antigen specificity. One base away there is no much larger clone; base qualities are not given.

The TCR beta CDR3 regions were amplified from the RNA transcripts. The first round of RT-PCR for the TCR CDR3 was performed with the HTBI primer set and the Qiagen OneStep RT-PCR kit. Libraries were constructed in a second round of multiplex PCR, after which size selection and purification were carried out. Paired-end sequencing of the libraries was performed with 100 bp reads on an Illumina HiSeq2000. Processing in the source paper ran as follows. Raw data were processed with SOAPnuke, discarding reads with adapters, uncalled bases, mean Phred below 15, or no exact constant-primer or identifier match. High-quality paired reads were merged with COPE v1.2.5, and unique nucleotide sequences were defined as clonotypes. MiTCR v1.1 was used to align clonotypes to the IMGT TRBV, TRBD and TRBJ reference segments. Only V-J combinations with frequency above 0.0001, covering roughly 99% of repertoires, were analysed. A TCS score was defined as the ratio between F50 (clonal expansion) and ExV (chaos), using BLOSUM62-based TCRdist between CDR3 peptides within each V-J. Welch's t-statistics and random forest reduced 514 V-J features to 10 to 15, which were used in a naive Bayes classifier (R e1071). TCRdb trimmed the raw reads at Q25, called clones with MiXCR and kept productive beta chains. Every distinct CDR3 protein forms one entry, paired with its most common genes and DNA. The V and J calls, along with clone size, are taken from TCRdb and not from the paper's own processing. The table for this sample lists hundreds of thousands of distinct CDR3 sequences; roughly 25% of them were counted only once. The ten biggest clones cover around four fifths of the sample.

Overall results and qualifications from the work: Ophthalmopathy was separated from stable hyperthyroidism by a 13 V-J signature model, with 87.88% sensitivity and about 84% specificity obtained in cross-validation and 80%/75% obtained in testing. In validation, the model predicted progression to ophthalmopathy with roughly 66% sensitivity and less than 80% specificity, a median of approximately 6.5 months before onset. Sample size was not statistically predetermined, and investigators were not blinded to group allocation. Most expanded thyroid clonotypes (frequency above 0.001) were also detected in blood, suggesting blood repertoires may reflect thyroid immune responses.

The V end gives up 5 bases and the J end 10 bases, leaving 8 bases in the junction not matched to a gene. Taken from the germline V gene (reference sequence), the CDR1 and CDR2 loops are LNHDA and SQIVND. There are 14 amino acids in the CDR3, from cysteine to phenylalanine inclusive. Only the CDR3 DNA stays, 42 bases, in frame from base 1. The chain was built from TRBV19 and TRBJ1-6; TRBD1 lines up with 7 middle nucleotides. This clonotype was sampled from a man between 45 and 60 years old with Graves' hyperthyroidism. The specimen sequenced was blood. The DNA is TGTGCCAGTAGTCCAGGACAGGTGACCTCACCCCTCCACTTT. This sequence encodes CASSPGQVTSPLHF.